Presented here are 10 T cell receptor beta chains from one specimen sequenced in a study of cytomegalovirus exposure and HLA in healthy donors. The PCR employed 60 Vbeta primers together with 13 Jbeta primers. The assay was immunoSEQ multiplex PCR, and TCRdb's table has in-frame clones only and misses some. This sample has around 150,000 clones, with almost 80% found just once. Material: PBMCs. All receptors come from a woman aged 45-59 years in good health and CMV-seronegative.

The rearrangement links TRBV4-2 to TRBJ1-1; TRBD1 aligns across 7 bases. The CDR3 is made up of 16 amino acids. Germline trimming cut 3 bases from V and 2 bases from J; bases unmatched to any gene: 9. The germline V gene encodes CDR1 LGHNA and CDR2 YNFKEQ. The CDR3 nucleotides read TGTGCCAGCAGCCAGACAATGGGACAGCTAAACACTGAAGCTTTCTTT. Protein: CASSQTMGQLNTEAFF.

This chain connects TRBV2 to TRBJ2-1, with D maybe TRBD2 (6 bases). CDR1 is SNHLY and CDR2 is FYNNEI in the germline V gene. This CDR3 is 15 amino acids long. V was trimmed by 5 bases and J by 4 bases, leaving 15 bases between them. CDR3 region: CASSTLSLAYNEQFF. The CDR3 DNA is TGTGCCAGCAGTACCCTCTCTCTAGCGTACAATGAGCAGTTCTTC.

This sequence joins TRBV28 and TRBJ1-4; no clear D gene. Germline values: CDR1 MDHEN, CDR2 SYDVKM. The CDR3 is made up of 13 amino acids. Trimming took 7 bases from V and 1 from J, leaving 7 bases between them. The CDR3 sequence: CASNEGTNEKLFF. CDR3 DNA: TGTGCCAGCAATGAGGGAACTAATGAAAAACTGTTTTTT. The full variable domain, in which reference TRBV28 and TRBJ1-4 provide the parts outside the CDR3, is DVKVTQSSRYLVKRTGEKVFLECVQDMDHENMFWYRQDPGLGLRLIYFSYDVKMKEKGDIPEGYSVSREKKERFSLILESASTNQTSMYLCASNEGTNEKLFFGSGTQLSVL.

In regard to this clone: At one end the junction does not follow the germline gene, possibly because of a read error. The chain links TRBV29-1 to TRBJ2-3, with D possibly matching TRBD2 (6 bases). Germline V gene sequence: CDR1 SQVTM, CDR2 ANQGSEA. This CDR3 spans 13 amino acids. The CDR3 reads CSVEVPGNSGGSF. The CDR3 nucleotides read TGCAGCGTTGAAGTTCCGGGGAATAGCGGAGGGTCTTTT.

In its sample, this clone was seen a few times. This chain joins TRBV5-1 and TRBJ1-4, with D unclear. Germline lookup yields CDR1 SGHRS and CDR2 YFSETQ. V lost 0 bases, J lost 8 bases, and 11 bases lay in between. This CDR3 has 14 residues. The CDR3 loop reads CASSLARVGEKLFF. In nucleotides, the CDR3 is TGCGCCAGCAGCTTGGCCCGGGTTGGCGAAAAACTGTTTTTT.

In its sample, this clone was seen once. This sequence joins TRBV7-8 and TRBJ1-1; 9 bases align to TRBD1. This CDR3 has 17 residues. Looked up from germline, CDR1 is SGHVS and CDR2 is FQNEAQ. The junction had 8 bases not matched to a gene; V was cut back by 1 base and J by 2 bases. CDR3 DNA sequence: TGTGCCAGCAGCTTAGTAACCTCTACAGGGGGCAACACTGAAGCTTTCTTT. Translated, it gives CASSLVTSTGGNTEAFF.

This clone appeared a single time. The rearrangement uses TRBV5-4 and TRBJ1-2; the D gene is possibly TRBD1 (5 bases). There are 13 residues in the CDR3. CDR1 is SGHNT, CDR2 YYREEE, per germline (reference sequence). The ends were cut back, 0 bases at V and 8 bases at J, with 11 bases in the middle. The CDR3 reads CASSLVQGWGYTF. In nucleotides, the CDR3 is TGTGCCAGCAGCTTGGTCCAGGGTTGGGGCTACACCTTC. The full variable domain, its missing parts supplied by reference TRBV5-4 and TRBJ1-2, is ETGVTQSPTHLIKTRGQQVTLRCSSQSGHNTVSWYQQALGQGPQFIFQYYREEENGRGNFPPRFSGLQFPNYSSELNVNALELDDSALYLCASSLVQGWGYTFGSGTRLTVV.

The CDR3 DNA is TGCAGCGTTGAAGAGTGGCGAGCGGGACTGAACACTGAAGCTTTCTTT. Translated: CSVEEWRAGLNTEAFF. This chain joins TRBV29-1 and TRBJ1-1; D is possibly TRBD1 (5 bases). This CDR3 spans 16 amino acids. Germline V gene lookup returns CDR1 SQVTM and CDR2 ANQGSEA. The V and J ends lost 0 bases and 0 bases respectively, with 14 bases between them.

The chain couples TRBV27 to TRBJ1-4; 8 bases are a match to TRBD1. V lost 3 bases, J lost 0 bases, and 3 bases stayed unmatched. Per the germline V gene, CDR1 is MNHEY and CDR2 is SMNVEV (reference sequence). The CDR3 extends over 16 amino acids. The CDR3 region is CASSFAGGATNEKLFF. CDR3 DNA sequence: TGTGCCAGCAGTTTCGCAGGGGGCGCAACTAATGAAAAACTGTTTTTT.

The chain has TRBV11-3 and TRBJ1-2; 8 bases align to TRBD1. Germline values: CDR1 SGHNT, CDR2 YENEEA. The CDR3 has 16 residues. Trimming cost V 0 bases and J 2 bases; bases outside gene matches: 5. This chain's CDR3 is CASSLEVDRENYGYTF. CDR3 in DNA: TGTGCCAGCAGCTTAGAGGTGGACAGGGAGAACTATGGCTACACCTTC.